The clone carrying this TCR beta chain was observed a handful of times. Its antigen is still unknown. These data belong to a study of OX40 agonist ivuxolimab in advanced cancers. Study in general: Partial responses, seen in three patients, involved one hepatocellular carcinoma and two cutaneous melanomas.

Here immunoSEQ multiplex PCR was the method, and the copy in TCRdb shows in-frame clones only, minus some. The table has more than 60,000 clones, more than 75% seen once. Overall study results and limits: Average numbers of expanded clones were greater in CD8+ T cells than in CD4+.

The CDR3 spans 14 residues. The V end lost 4 bases, the J end lost 1 base, and 10 bases lay between the germline ends. Germline lookup yields CDR1 KGHSH and CDR2 LQKENI. The sequence was obtained from an adult with an advanced solid tumor such as melanoma, head and neck, liver or kidney cancer. The V and J genes are TRBV18 and TRBJ2-5; no firm D call. The sequences come from CD4+ or CD8+ T cells sorted from blood, collected in a trial of the OX40 agonist ivuxolimab. Here the CDR3 reads CASSRGSRQETQYF. CDR3 nucleotide sequence: TGTGCCAGCTCACGTGGGTCTCGCCAAGAGACCCAGTACTTC. Supplemented by reference TRBV18 and TRBJ2-5, the full variable domain reads NAGVMQNPRHLVRRRGQEARLRCSPMKGHSHVYWYRQLPEEGLKFMVYLQKENIIDESGMPKERFSAEFPKEGPSILRIQQVVRGDSAAYFCASSRGSRQETQYFGPGTRLLVL.